This TCR beta chain was sequenced for a study of blood T cell repertoires in COVID-19. Overall study: The United States, Italy and Spain provided the acute and convalescent COVID-19 samples. T cells, B-cell-depleted T cells, or PBMCs supplied cDNA or gDNA.

Per the study methods: Estimation of nucleated cell counts relied on the amplification of reference gene primers. Profiled with immunoSEQ multiplex PCR; TCRdb holds only in-frame clones, not every one. The DNA was the basis for D and trimming; V, J and clone size are from that table. The top ten hold approximately 10% of the sample, which has 150,000 to 200,000 clones, over 75% seen once. J was trimmed by 5 bases and V by 4 bases; bases with no gene match: 9. CDR3 size: 14 residues. Germline lookup yields CDR1 SGDLS and CDR2 YYNGEE. Sequencing was done on a sample of peripheral blood. This receptor was taken from a human donor in a cohort sampled during active COVID-19. V usage is TRBV9 and J usage is TRBJ2-7; 7 bases line up with TRBD1. The CDR3 DNA follows: TGTGCCAGCAGCCCCCGACAGGGAGTGAACGAGCAGTACTTC. Protein: CASSPRQGVNEQYF.